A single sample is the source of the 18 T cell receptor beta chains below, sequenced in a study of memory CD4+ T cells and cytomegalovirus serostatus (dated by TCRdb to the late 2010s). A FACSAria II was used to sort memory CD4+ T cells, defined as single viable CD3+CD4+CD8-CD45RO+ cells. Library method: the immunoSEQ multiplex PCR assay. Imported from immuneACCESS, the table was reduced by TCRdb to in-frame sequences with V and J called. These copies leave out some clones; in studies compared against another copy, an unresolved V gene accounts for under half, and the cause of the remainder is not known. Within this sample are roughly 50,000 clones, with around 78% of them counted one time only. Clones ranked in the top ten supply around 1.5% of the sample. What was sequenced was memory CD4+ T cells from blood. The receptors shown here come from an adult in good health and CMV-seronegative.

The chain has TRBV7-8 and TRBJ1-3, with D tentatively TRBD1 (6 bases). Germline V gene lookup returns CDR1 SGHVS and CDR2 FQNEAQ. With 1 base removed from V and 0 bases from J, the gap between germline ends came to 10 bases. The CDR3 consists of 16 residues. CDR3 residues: CASSLGGQVSGNTIYF. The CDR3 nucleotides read TGTGCCAGCAGCTTAGGGGGACAAGTCTCTGGAAACACCATATATTTT.

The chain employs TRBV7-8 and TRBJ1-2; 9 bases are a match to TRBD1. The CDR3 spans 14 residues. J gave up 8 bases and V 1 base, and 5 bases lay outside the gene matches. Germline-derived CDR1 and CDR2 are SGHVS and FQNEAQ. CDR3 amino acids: CASSLDRGQRGYTF. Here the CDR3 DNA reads TGTGCCAGCAGCTTAGACAGGGGGCAGAGAGGCTACACCTTC.

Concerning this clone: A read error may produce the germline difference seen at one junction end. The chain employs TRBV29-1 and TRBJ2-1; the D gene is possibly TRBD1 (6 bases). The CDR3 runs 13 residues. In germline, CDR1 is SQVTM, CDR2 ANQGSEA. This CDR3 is CSVEVRDQGPMVF. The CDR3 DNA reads TGCAGCGTTGAAGTCAGGGATCAGGGGCCTATGGTCTTC.

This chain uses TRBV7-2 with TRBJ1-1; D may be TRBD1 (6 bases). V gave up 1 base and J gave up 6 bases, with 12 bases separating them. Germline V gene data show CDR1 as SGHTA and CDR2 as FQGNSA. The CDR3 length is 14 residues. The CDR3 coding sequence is TGTGCCAGCAGCTTAGGGGGGGCGGACGCTGAAGCTTTCTTT. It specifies CASSLGGADAEAFF.

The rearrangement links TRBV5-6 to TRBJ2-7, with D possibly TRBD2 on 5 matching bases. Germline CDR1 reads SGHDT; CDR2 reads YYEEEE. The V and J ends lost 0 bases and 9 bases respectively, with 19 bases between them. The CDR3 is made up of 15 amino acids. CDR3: CASSLEFSTVAGQYF. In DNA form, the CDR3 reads TGTGCCAGCAGCTTGGAATTTAGTACTGTGGCGGGGCAGTACTTC.

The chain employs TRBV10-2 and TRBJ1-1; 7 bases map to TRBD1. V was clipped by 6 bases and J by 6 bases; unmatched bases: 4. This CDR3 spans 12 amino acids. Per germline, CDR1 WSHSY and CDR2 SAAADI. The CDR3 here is CASSATGPEAFF. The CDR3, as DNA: TGCGCCAGCAGCGCGACAGGGCCTGAAGCTTTCTTT.

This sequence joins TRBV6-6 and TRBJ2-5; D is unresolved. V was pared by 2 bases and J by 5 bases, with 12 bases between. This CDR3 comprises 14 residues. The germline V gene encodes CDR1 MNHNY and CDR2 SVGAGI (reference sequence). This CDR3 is CASSYGSASETQYF. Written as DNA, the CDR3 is TGTGCCAGCAGTTACGGGTCAGCCTCGGAGACCCAGTACTTC.

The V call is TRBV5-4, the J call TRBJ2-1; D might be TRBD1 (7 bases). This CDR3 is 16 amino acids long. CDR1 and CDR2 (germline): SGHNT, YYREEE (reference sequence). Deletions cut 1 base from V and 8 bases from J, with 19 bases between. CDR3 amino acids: CASSLKLRGEGDEQFF. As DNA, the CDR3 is TGTGCCAGCAGCTTGAAGCTCAGGGGGGAAGGGGATGAGCAGTTCTTC.

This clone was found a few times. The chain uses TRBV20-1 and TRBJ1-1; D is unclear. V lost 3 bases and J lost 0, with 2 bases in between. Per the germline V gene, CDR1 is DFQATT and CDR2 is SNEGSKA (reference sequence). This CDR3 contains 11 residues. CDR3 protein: CSASVNTEAFF. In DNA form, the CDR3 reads TGCAGTGCTAGCGTGAACACTGAAGCTTTCTTT.

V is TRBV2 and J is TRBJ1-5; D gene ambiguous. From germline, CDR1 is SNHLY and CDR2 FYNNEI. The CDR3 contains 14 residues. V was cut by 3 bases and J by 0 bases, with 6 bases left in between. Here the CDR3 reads CASSETSSNQPQHF. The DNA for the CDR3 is TGTGCCAGCAGTGAGACGAGTAGCAATCAGCCCCAGCATTTT.

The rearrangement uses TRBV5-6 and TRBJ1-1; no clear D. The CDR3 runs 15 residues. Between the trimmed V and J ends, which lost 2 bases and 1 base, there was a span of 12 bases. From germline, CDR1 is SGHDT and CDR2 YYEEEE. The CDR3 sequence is CASSLYWTQNTEAFF. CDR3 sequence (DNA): TGTGCCAGCAGCTTATATTGGACCCAGAACACTGAAGCTTTCTTT.

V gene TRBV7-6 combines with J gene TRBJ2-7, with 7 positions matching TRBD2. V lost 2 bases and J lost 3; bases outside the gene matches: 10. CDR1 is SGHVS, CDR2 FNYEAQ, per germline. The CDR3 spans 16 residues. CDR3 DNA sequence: TGTGCCAGCAGCTTAAAGACGAGCGGGACCTACTACGAGCAGTACTTC. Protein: CASSLKTSGTYYEQYF.

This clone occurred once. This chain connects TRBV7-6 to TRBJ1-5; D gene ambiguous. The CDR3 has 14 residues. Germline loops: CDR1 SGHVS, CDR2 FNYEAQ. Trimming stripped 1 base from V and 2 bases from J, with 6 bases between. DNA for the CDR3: TGTGCCAGCAGCTTAGGTCCTGGCAATCAGCCCCAGCATTTT. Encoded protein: CASSLGPGNQPQHF.

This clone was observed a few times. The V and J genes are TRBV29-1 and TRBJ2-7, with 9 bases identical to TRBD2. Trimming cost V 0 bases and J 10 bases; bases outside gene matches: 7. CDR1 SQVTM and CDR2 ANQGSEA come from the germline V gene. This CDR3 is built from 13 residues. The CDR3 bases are TGCAGCGTTGAAGATCTAGCGGGGATTGGCCAGTACTTC. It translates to CSVEDLAGIGQYF.

The CDR3 sequence is CASFLREQYF. CDR3 in DNA: TGTGCCAGCTTCCTGAGGGAGCAGTACTTC. The chain links TRBV28 to TRBJ2-7; D gene unclear. Trimming cost V 8 bases and J 7 bases, with 9 bases left between them. Per germline, CDR1 MDHEN and CDR2 SYDVKM. The length of the CDR3 is 10 residues. Full variable domain (outside the CDR3, taken from reference TRBV28 and TRBJ2-7): DVKVTQSSRYLVKRTGEKVFLECVQDMDHENMFWYRQDPGLGLRLIYFSYDVKMKEKGDIPEGYSVSREKKERFSLILESASTNQTSMYLCASFLREQYFGPGTRLTVT.

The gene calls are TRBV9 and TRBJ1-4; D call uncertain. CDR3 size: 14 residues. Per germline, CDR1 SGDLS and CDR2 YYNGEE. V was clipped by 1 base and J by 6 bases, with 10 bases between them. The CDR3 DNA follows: TGTGCCAGCAGCGTATCCCTTGCGGATGAAAAACTGTTTTTT. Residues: CASSVSLADEKLFF.

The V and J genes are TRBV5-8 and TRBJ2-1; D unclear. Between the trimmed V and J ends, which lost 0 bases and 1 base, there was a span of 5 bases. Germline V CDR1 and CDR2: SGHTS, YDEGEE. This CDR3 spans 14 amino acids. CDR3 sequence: CASSLVRSYNEQFF. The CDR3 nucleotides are TGTGCCAGCAGCTTGGTGCGGTCCTACAATGAGCAGTTCTTC.

The CDR3 protein is CASSLSPRGEQFF. CDR3 nucleotides: TGTGCCAGCAGCTTAAGCCCGCGGGGTGAGCAGTTCTTC. The V gene is TRBV7-8, the J gene TRBJ2-1; a weak D match, TRBD2 (6 bases). Trimming took off 2 bases at V and 9 bases at J, with 11 bases between the two ends. Germline V gene lookup returns CDR1 SGHVS and CDR2 FQNEAQ. The CDR3 sequence is 13 residues long.